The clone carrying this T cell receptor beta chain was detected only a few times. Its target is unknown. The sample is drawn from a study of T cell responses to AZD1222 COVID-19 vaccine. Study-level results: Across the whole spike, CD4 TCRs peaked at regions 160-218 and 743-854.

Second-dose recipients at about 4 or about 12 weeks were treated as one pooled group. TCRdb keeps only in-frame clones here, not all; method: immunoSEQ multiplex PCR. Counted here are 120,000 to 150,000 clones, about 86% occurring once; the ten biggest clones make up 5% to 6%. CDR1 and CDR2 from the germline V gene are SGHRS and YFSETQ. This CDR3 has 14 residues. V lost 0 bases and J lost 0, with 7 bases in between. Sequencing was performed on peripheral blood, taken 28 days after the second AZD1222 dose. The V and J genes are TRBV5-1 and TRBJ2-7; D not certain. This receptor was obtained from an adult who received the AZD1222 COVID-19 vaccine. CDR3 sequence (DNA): TGCGCCAGCAGCTTGGAACTGGACTCCTACGAGCAGTACTTC. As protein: CASSLELDSYEQYF.